The next 3 T cell receptor beta chains were all read from a single sample in a study of T cells expressing NK-cell markers. TCRdb re-analyzed the 5' RACE reads; it lists each CDR3 protein once, without DNA. The listing records 200,000 to 300,000 distinct CDR3 sequences. Sequenced material: blood T cells: a sorted CD56 or NKG2C T cell subset, CD4+ or CD8+ T cells, or bulk PBMC T cells (not recorded which). These receptors were obtained from a man younger than 35 in good health.

The chain is built from TRBV10-3 and TRBJ1-1; the D call from TCRdb, TRBD1, cannot be confirmed without DNA. The CDR3 consists of 12 residues. CDR1 is ENHRY, CDR2 SYGVKD, per germline. CDR3 amino acids: CAIKPGDREAFF.

This rearrangement joins TRBV6-2 or TRBV6-3 to TRBJ1-5; no DNA is available, so the TRBD1 call from TCRdb remains unchecked. Germline CDR1 and CDR2: MNHEY and SVGEGT. This CDR3 is 13 amino acids long. CDR3 loop: CASNRARDQPQHF.

This CDR3 is CASSPTGTEPQHF. The rearrangement links TRBV19 to TRBJ1-5; TCRdb names TRBD1, which stays unverified in the absence of DNA. Germline loops: CDR1 LNHDA, CDR2 SQIVND (reference sequence). This CDR3 contains 13 residues.